The TCR beta chain described here comes from a study of cytotoxic CD8 clonotypes in ibrutinib-treated CLL. Deep sequencing aimed at 1 in 200,000 to 1 in 1 million T cells' resolution. Repertoires were generated with immunoSEQ multiplex PCR, while TCRdb's copy carries only in-frame clones and drops some. In the table there are tens of thousands of clones, 60% to 80% of which are singletons. The sample was PBMCs, taken at disease progression, from a patient treated with ibrutinib. The TCR sequence derives from a human donor with chronic lymphocytic leukemia.

The CDR3 reads CASSQDTAGPYEQYF. The CDR3 DNA follows: TGCGCCAGCAGCCAAGATACGGCCGGGCCCTACGAGCAGTACTTC. The chain is built from TRBV4-1 and TRBJ2-7, with no clear D. The CDR3 runs 15 residues. CDR1 and CDR2 (germline): MGHRA, YSYEKL. V lost 0 bases and J 2 bases, leaving 11 bases between the germline ends.